Each of the 30 T cell receptor beta chains below was sequenced from the same sample in a study of T cell changes during pregnancy in multiple sclerosis. The method was immunoSEQ multiplex PCR; TCRdb's version includes in-frame clones alone and lacks a portion of them. The table has 95,000 to 110,000 clones, about 90% seen once. The sequencing used peripheral blood, collected after pregnancy. The receptors shown here come from a female donor with multiple sclerosis, enrolled in a pregnancy study.

This chain links TRBV19 with TRBJ1-1, with D hard to call. V lost 3 bases, J lost 1 base, and 9 bases lay in between. The CDR3 spans 14 residues. Germline-derived CDR1 and CDR2 are LNHDA and SQIVND (reference sequence). The CDR3 protein is CASSIQAGNTEAFF. For the CDR3, the DNA is TGTGCCAGTAGTATTCAGGCCGGGAACACTGAAGCTTTCTTT. Variable domain in full (rest from reference TRBV19 and TRBJ1-1): DGGITQSPKYLFRKEGQNVTLSCEQNLNHDAMYWYRQDPGQGLRLIYYSQIVNDFQKGDIAEGYSVSREKKESFPLTVTSAQKNPTAFYLCASSIQAGNTEAFFGQGTRLTVV.

The chain joins TRBV7-9 to TRBJ2-1, with 10 bases aligning to TRBD2. CDR1 SEHNR and CDR2 FQNEAQ come from the germline V gene (reference sequence). CDR3 length equals 15 residues. J gave up 6 bases and V 5 bases, and 7 bases lay outside the gene matches. CDR3 nucleotide sequence: TGTGCCAGCAGCCATCTAGCGGGAGCCCTCAATGAGCAGTTCTTC. It translates to CASSHLAGALNEQFF.

This chain joins TRBV18 and TRBJ1-2; D gene uncertain. The CDR3 covers 13 residues. The V gene's germline CDR1 is KGHSH and CDR2 LQKENI. The germline V and J ends were trimmed by 5 bases and 2 bases, with 9 bases remaining between them. The CDR3 nucleotides are TGTGCCAGCTCATCCGACAAGAACTATGGCTACACCTTC. Translated, it gives CASSSDKNYGYTF.

The CDR3 loop is CAWTRTRLAGVSGELFF. The CDR3 DNA reads TGTGCCTGGACACGGACGCGACTAGCGGGAGTGAGCGGGGAGCTGTTTTTT. This sequence joins TRBV30 and TRBJ2-2, with 12 bases that match TRBD2. The CDR3 consists of 17 residues. Germline CDR1 GTSNPN, CDR2 SVGIG (reference sequence). Losses at the gene ends were 4 bases for V and 7 bases for J; bases not matched to a gene: 13. Complete variable domain (other parts from reference TRBV30 and TRBJ2-2): SQTIHQWPATLVQPVGSPLSLECTVEGTSNPNLYWYRQAAGRGLQLLFYSVGIGQISSEVPQNLSASRPQDRQFILSSKKLLLSDSGFYLCAWTRTRLAGVSGELFFGEGSRLTVL.

This chain connects TRBV10-1 to TRBJ1-2, with no clear D. CDR1 is WNHNN, CDR2 SYGVQD, per germline (reference sequence). This CDR3 has 16 amino acids. Between the trimmed V and J ends, which lost 3 bases and 4 bases, there was a span of 18 bases. DNA of the CDR3: TGCGCCAGCAGTGACAAGCCCAGGTCCGCTCCCTATGGCTACACCTTC. This codes for CASSDKPRSAPYGYTF.

The V gene is TRBV4-2, the J gene TRBJ2-1, with TRBD2 identical over 9 bases. V gave up 0 bases and J gave up 1 base; unmatched junction bases: 19. The CDR3 has 22 residues. CDR1 LGHNA and CDR2 YNFKEQ come from the germline V gene. The CDR3 DNA reads as TGTGCCAGCAGCCAAGATATCGAGATAGCGGGAGCTTCACCGGGGTCCTACAATGAGCAGTTCTTC. Translated: CASSQDIEIAGASPGSYNEQFF.

The chain joins TRBV5-1 to TRBJ1-1; TRBD1 is a possible D gene (6 bases). The CDR3 covers 17 residues. The V and J ends lost 4 bases and 2 bases respectively, with 21 bases between them. Per the germline V gene, CDR1 is SGHRS and CDR2 is YFSETQ. The CDR3 DNA follows: TGCGCCAGCAGCCGGGGTCGATTAGGGGGTAGTAACACTGAAGCTTTCTTT. Protein: CASSRGRLGGSNTEAFF.

This clone was seen just once. The chain uses TRBV5-1 and TRBJ2-1, with 8 bases matching TRBD1. With 0 bases clipped from V and 8 bases from J, the junction kept 7 bases outside the gene matches. CDR1 and CDR2 (germline): SGHRS, YFSETQ. The CDR3 is made up of 15 amino acids. CDR3 sequence (DNA): TGCGCCAGCAGCTTGGACGCAGGGGGCGGGGATGAGCAGTTCTTC. Translated: CASSLDAGGGDEQFF. The full variable domain, completed using reference TRBV5-1 and TRBJ2-1, is KAGVTQTPRYLIKTRGQQVTLSCSPISGHRSVSWYQQTPGQGLQFLFEYFSETQRNKGNFPGRFSGRQFSNSRSEMNVSTLELGDSALYLCASSLDAGGGDEQFFGPGTRLTVL.

The V and J genes are TRBV7-9 and TRBJ1-1; TRBD1 matches at 10 bases. Trimming cost V 5 bases and J 7 bases; bases outside gene matches: 7. This CDR3 comprises 14 residues. The germline V gene has CDR1 SEHNR and CDR2 FQNEAQ (reference sequence). CDR3 DNA: TGTGCCAGCAGCCCGGGACAGGGGCAAGGTGAAGCTTTCTTT. It translates to CASSPGQGQGEAFF.

The chain uses TRBV11-2 and TRBJ2-2, with 14 bases fitting TRBD2. The germline gives CDR1 SGHAT, CDR2 FQNNGV. The ends lost 6 bases at V and 8 bases at J; junction bases unmatched: 11. The CDR3 loop spans 17 amino acids. CDR3 nucleotides: TGTGCCAGCAGTTATCCGGGACTAGCGGGAGCGGGGGGGGAGCTGTTTTTT. Its translation is CASSYPGLAGAGGELFF.

The V gene is TRBV5-1, the J gene TRBJ2-3, with 10 bases fitting TRBD1. Trimming took 3 bases from V and 3 from J; bases not matched to a gene: 4. CDR1 is SGHRS and CDR2 is YFSETQ in the germline V gene. The length of the CDR3 is 15 residues. In DNA form, the CDR3 reads TGCGCCAGCAGCTCGGGACAGGGGAGGACAGATACGCAGTATTTT. Its translation: CASSSGQGRTDTQYF.

The rearrangement joins TRBV18 to TRBJ2-5, with a tentative D call TRBD2 (5 bases). Deletions cut 2 bases from V and 5 bases from J, with 9 bases between. Germline CDR1 reads KGHSH; CDR2 reads LQKENI. This CDR3 has 13 residues. CDR3 nucleotides: TGTGCCAGCTCACCAGGACTGGACGAGACCCAGTACTTC. It is translated as CASSPGLDETQYF.

This chain connects TRBV28 to TRBJ2-3, with TRBD2 matching 7 bases. The J segment lost 2 bases and the V segment lost 5 bases, leaving 4 bases of the junction unmatched. Germline CDR1 reads MDHEN; CDR2 reads SYDVKM. The CDR3 consists of 14 residues. DNA for the CDR3: TGTGCCAGCAGTAAAAGCGGGATCACAGATACGCAGTATTTT. This codes for CASSKSGITDTQYF.

The rearrangement links TRBV2 to TRBJ1-5; unclear D gene. Trimming stripped 6 bases from V and 5 bases from J, with 11 bases between. This CDR3 has 13 residues. Looked up from germline, CDR1 is SNHLY and CDR2 is FYNNEI. The CDR3 DNA follows: TGTGCCAGCAGCCGGGAGCGTTATCAGCCCCAGCATTTT. It specifies CASSRERYQPQHF.

The rearrangement links TRBV13 to TRBJ2-2; 10 bases fit TRBD2. Per the germline V gene, CDR1 is PRHDT and CDR2 is FYEKMQ (reference sequence). J gave up 4 bases and V 0 bases, and 2 bases lay outside the gene matches. This CDR3 contains 16 residues. The CDR3 DNA reads as TGTGCCAGCAGCTTAGGGCTAGCGGGAGTCACCGGGGAGCTGTTTTTT. This encodes CASSLGLAGVTGELFF.

The rearrangement joins TRBV21-1 to TRBJ2-7; the table's D call of TRBD2 was not tested on the DNA. TRBV21-1 is shown as a pseudogene. The CDR3 extends over 14 amino acids. The CDR3 loop reads CASSNWLALDEQYF. CDR3 sequence (DNA): TGTGCCAGCAGCAACTGGCTAGCCCTCGACGAGCAGTACTTC.

The chain joins TRBV18 to TRBJ1-1; D is unresolved. The CDR3 loop spans 19 amino acids. Germline lookup yields CDR1 KGHSH and CDR2 LQKENI. V was pared by 7 bases and J by 0 bases, with 27 bases between. DNA for the CDR3: TGTGCCAGCTATTACACTCCTCTAGGACCGGGAGCCATGAACACTGAAGCTTTCTTT. This sequence encodes CASYYTPLGPGAMNTEAFF. Using reference TRBV18 and TRBJ1-1 for the parts outside the CDR3, the full variable domain is NAGVMQNPRHLVRRRGQEARLRCSPMKGHSHVYWYRQLPEEGLKFMVYLQKENIIDESGMPKERFSAEFPKEGPSILRIQQVVRGDSAAYFCASYYTPLGPGAMNTEAFFGQGTRLTVV.

This chain uses TRBV9 with TRBJ2-7; TRBD2 is a possible D gene (6 bases). The CDR3 consists of 15 residues. With 1 base removed from V and 7 bases from J, the gap between germline ends came to 18 bases. Germline V CDR1 and CDR2: SGDLS, YYNGEE. CDR3 in amino acids: CASSVRGGPAGEQYF. In DNA form, the CDR3 reads TGTGCCAGCAGCGTACGCGGAGGGCCTGCTGGGGAGCAGTACTTC.

This clone has a single count. This sequence joins TRBV29-1 and TRBJ2-2; TRBD2 might be the D (6 bases). Germline CDR1 reads SQVTM; CDR2 reads ANQGSEA. This CDR3 has 13 residues. Trimming removed 4 bases from V and 7 bases from J, with 13 bases in between. The CDR3 here is CSVGGDYIGELFF. The DNA for the CDR3 is TGCAGCGTTGGGGGGGATTATATCGGGGAGCTGTTTTTT.

The V call is TRBV6-1, the J call TRBJ2-7, with 10 bases that match TRBD2. Germline V gene data show CDR1 as MNHNS and CDR2 as SASEGT. The CDR3 loop spans 14 amino acids. J lost 7 bases, V lost 6 bases, and 9 bases had no gene match. This CDR3 is CASSGLAVQGEQYF. CDR3 nucleotide sequence: TGTGCCAGCAGCGGACTAGCGGTTCAGGGGGAGCAGTACTTC.

This chain connects TRBV21-1 to TRBJ2-7; no DNA check was done on the table's D call, TRBD1. TRBV21-1 is classified as a pseudogene. The length of the CDR3 is 14 residues. The CDR3 bases are TGTGCCAGCAGCAACGGCAGGCTTGCCTACGAGCAGTACTTC. Amino acids: CASSNGRLAYEQYF.

The chain employs TRBV7-2 and TRBJ2-2, with a weak D call TRBD1 (8 bases). There are 15 residues in the CDR3. CDR1 and CDR2 from the germline V gene are SGHTA and FQGNSA. V lost 6 bases and J 4 bases, leaving 15 bases between the germline ends. CDR3 nucleotide sequence: TGTGCCAGCAGTCTAAACAGGGGGGGCACCGGGGAGCTGTTTTTT. Translation gives CASSLNRGGTGELFF.

V usage is TRBV19 and J usage is TRBJ1-2, with no clear D. Between the trimmed V and J ends, which lost 9 bases and 3 bases, there was a span of 11 bases. CDR1 LNHDA and CDR2 SQIVND come from the germline V gene (reference sequence). This CDR3 spans 12 amino acids. The CDR3 coding sequence is TGTGCCAGCCTCACAGAATACTATGGCTACACCTTC. Its translation: CASLTEYYGYTF.

V is TRBV11-2 and J is TRBJ2-7; 11 bases align to TRBD2. The CDR3 has 15 residues. CDR1 is SGHAT, CDR2 FQNNGV, per germline. Trimming took 4 bases from V and 5 from J; bases not matched to a gene: 7. Here the CDR3 DNA reads TGTGCCAGCAGCTCGACTAGCGGGGCCTTTAACGAGCAGTACTTC. Its protein product is CASSSTSGAFNEQYF.

The chain couples TRBV19 to TRBJ2-3, with TRBD2 identical over 10 bases. The germline V gene has CDR1 LNHDA and CDR2 SQIVND (reference sequence). The CDR3 consists of 18 residues. After removal of 6 bases from V and 0 bases from J, the junction contained 12 bases not matched to a gene. The CDR3 sequence: CASRPKGGLAQSTDTQYF. The DNA of the CDR3 is TGTGCCAGTAGGCCGAAGGGGGGACTAGCGCAAAGCACAGATACGCAGTATTTT.

The DNA for the CDR3 is TGCGCCAGCAGCTTGAGCCCGAGCTCTGGGGCCAACGTCCTGACTTTC. It yields the protein CASSLSPSSGANVLTF. The chain links TRBV5-1 to TRBJ2-6; D unclear. V lost 1 base and J 0 bases, leaving 8 bases between the germline ends. Germline CDR1 is SGHRS and CDR2 is YFSETQ. The CDR3 is 16 amino acids. Full variable domain (outside the CDR3, taken from reference TRBV5-1 and TRBJ2-6): KAGVTQTPRYLIKTRGQQVTLSCSPISGHRSVSWYQQTPGQGLQFLFEYFSETQRNKGNFPGRFSGRQFSNSRSEMNVSTLELGDSALYLCASSLSPSSGANVLTFGAGSRLTVL.

This sequence joins TRBV7-9 and TRBJ1-2, with TRBD1 identical over 7 bases. Per the germline V gene, CDR1 is SEHNR and CDR2 is FQNEAQ (reference sequence). V lost 2 bases, J lost 8 bases, and 23 bases stayed unmatched. The CDR3 totals 19 residues. This CDR3 is CASSLSVDRDSRLGTGYTF. The DNA of the CDR3 is TGTGCCAGCAGCTTAAGCGTCGACCGGGACAGTCGGTTGGGAACGGGCTACACCTTC.

The chain carries TRBV28 and TRBJ2-1; 7 bases match TRBD2. J gave up 10 bases and V 6 bases, and 18 bases lay outside the gene matches. CDR1 and CDR2 (germline): MDHEN, SYDVKM. CDR3 length: 16 residues. Written as DNA, the CDR3 is TGTGCCAGCAGGGCGGGGCCGGGAGGTGGGATTAGAGAGCAGTTCTTC. As protein: CASRAGPGGGIREQFF.

The J gene is TRBJ2-3, the V gene TRBV11-2; D may be TRBD2 (5 bases). V was pared by 6 bases and J by 5 bases, with 21 bases between. The length of the CDR3 is 16 residues. Germline V lookup: CDR1 SGHAT, CDR2 FQNNGV. CDR3 nucleotides: TGTGCCAGCAGTCCGACGAGGCTAGCTCTTGTAGATACGCAGTATTTT. Its protein is CASSPTRLALVDTQYF.

The V call is TRBV29-1, the J call TRBJ2-6; 8 bases match TRBD1. The CDR3 runs to 17 residues. J was trimmed by 0 bases and V by 5 bases; bases with no gene match: 9. Germline loops: CDR1 SQVTM, CDR2 ANQGSEA. This CDR3 reads CSVTPPTGDSGANVLTF. CDR3 in DNA: TGCAGCGTTACCCCACCGACAGGGGACTCTGGGGCCAACGTCCTGACTTTC.